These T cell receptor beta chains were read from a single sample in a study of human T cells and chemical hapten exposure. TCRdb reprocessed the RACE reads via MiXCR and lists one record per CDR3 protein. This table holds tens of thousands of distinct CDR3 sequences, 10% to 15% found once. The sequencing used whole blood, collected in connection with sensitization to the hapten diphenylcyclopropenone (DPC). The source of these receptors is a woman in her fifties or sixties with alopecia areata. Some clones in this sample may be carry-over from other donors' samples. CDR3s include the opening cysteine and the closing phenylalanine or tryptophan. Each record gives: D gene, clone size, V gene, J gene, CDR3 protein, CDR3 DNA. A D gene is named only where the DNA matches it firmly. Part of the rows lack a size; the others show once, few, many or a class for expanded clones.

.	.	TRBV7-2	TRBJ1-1	CASSSERYTEAFF	TGTGCCAGCAGCTCAGAGAGATACACTGAAGCTTTCTTT
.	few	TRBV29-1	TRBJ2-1	CSALLAGGGHEQFF	TGCAGCGCCCTACTCGCGGGCGGGGGCCATGAGCAGTTCTTC
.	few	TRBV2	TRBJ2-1	CASRSAGFYNEQFF	TGTGCCAGCAGGTCGGCAGGATTTTACAATGAGCAGTTCTTC
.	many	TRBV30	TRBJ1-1	CAWSRGPNTEAFF	TGTGCCTGGAGTAGGGGCCCAAACACTGAAGCTTTCTTT
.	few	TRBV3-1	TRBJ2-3	CASSQRPSDTQYF	TGTGCCAGCAGCCAAAGACCCTCCGATACGCAGTATTTT
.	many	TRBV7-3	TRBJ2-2	CASSPVGGQNTGELFF	TGTGCCAGCAGTCCAGTAGGGGGGCAGAACACCGGGGAGCTGTTTTTT
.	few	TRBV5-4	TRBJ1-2	CASSRARDTGDYGYTF	TGTGCCAGCAGCCGGGCCCGGGACACGGGCGACTATGGCTACACCTTC
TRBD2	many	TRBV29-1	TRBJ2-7	CSVEKRQSGGEQYF	TGCAGCGTTGAAAAAAGGCAGAGCGGGGGTGAGCAGTACTTC
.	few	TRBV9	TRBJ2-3	CASTRGSTDTQYF	TGTGCCAGCACCCGGGGTTCCACAGATACGCAGTATTTT
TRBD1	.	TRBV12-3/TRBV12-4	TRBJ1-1	CASSRPGTGGAFF	TGTGCCAGCAGTCGTCCCGGGACAGGGGGAGCTTTCTTT
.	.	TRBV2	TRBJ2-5	CASSHERPPETQYF	TGTGCCAGCAGTCACGAGCGCCCCCCAGAGACCCAGTACTTC
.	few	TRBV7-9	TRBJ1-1	CASSHQHDEAFF	TGTGCCAGCAGCCACCAACACGACGAAGCTTTCTTT
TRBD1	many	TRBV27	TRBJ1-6	CASSLSGTDNSPLHF	TGTGCCAGCAGTCTATCGGGGACAGATAATTCACCCCTCCACTTT
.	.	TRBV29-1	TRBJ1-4	CSVEGGGGSNEKLFF	TGCAGCGTTGAAGGCGGGGGCGGATCTAATGAAAAACTGTTTTTT
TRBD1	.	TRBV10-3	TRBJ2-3	CASRQTGFTDTQYF	TGTGCCAGTAGGCAGACAGGGTTCACAGATACGCAGTATTTT
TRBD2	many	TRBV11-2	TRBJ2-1	CASSLSLPRGDYNEQFF	TGTGCCAGCAGCTTATCCCTTCCCCGGGGGGACTACAATGAGCAGTTCTTC